Listed here is a single T cell receptor (beta chain). The data belong to a study of blood T cell repertoires in COVID-19. Study-wide context: There were acute and convalescent COVID-19 samples, and they came from the United States, Italy and Spain. PBMCs, B-cell-depleted T cells, or T cells were the source of the cDNA or gDNA that made up the material.

Germline-derived CDR1 and CDR2 are SGHTA and FQGTGA. The V gene end was trimmed by 8 bases and the J gene end by 3 bases; junction bases not matched to a gene: 6. The CDR3 loop spans 13 amino acids. Source study methods: By means of reference gene primer amplification, nucleated cell counts were estimated. TCRdb's table, derived via immunoSEQ multiplex PCR, lists solely in-frame clones and lacks some. The DNA was the basis for D and trimming; V, J and clone size are from that table. This sample yields 260,000 or so clones, of which 88% are seen a single time; roughly 9% belongs to the top ten. The source material was peripheral blood. The rearrangement joins TRBV7-3 to TRBJ2-7; 8 bases are a match to TRBD1. This sequence originates from a man aged 18 to 29 with active or convalescent COVID-19. The CDR3 loop is CASGDRGDYEQYF. The CDR3 DNA follows: TGTGCCAGCGGCGACAGGGGAGACTACGAGCAGTACTTC.